Described below is a single TCR beta chain sequence and its context. The sample belongs to a study of beta chain features in type 1 diabetes. There are 15 residues in the CDR3. Germline V gene lookup returns CDR1 LGHNA and CDR2 YSLEER. Trimming stripped 6 bases from V and 2 bases from J, with 13 bases between. The entirety of the isolated RNA underwent reverse transcription, so expressed TCRB transcripts were sequenced. Clones were sequenced by immunoSEQ multiplex PCR, and TCRdb holds only the in-frame ones, with some missing. The sample lists 300,000 to 450,000 clones; approximately 12% were seen once.

The source material was naive CD4+ T cells from blood. This TCR was sampled from a man aged 18 to 30 in good health. The chain is built from TRBV4-3 and TRBJ2-2; possible D gene TRBD1, 6 bases. This chain's CDR3 is CASRRTVINTGELFF. The CDR3 region has the DNA TGCGCCAGCAGGCGGACAGTGATTAACACCGGGGAGCTGTTTTTT.